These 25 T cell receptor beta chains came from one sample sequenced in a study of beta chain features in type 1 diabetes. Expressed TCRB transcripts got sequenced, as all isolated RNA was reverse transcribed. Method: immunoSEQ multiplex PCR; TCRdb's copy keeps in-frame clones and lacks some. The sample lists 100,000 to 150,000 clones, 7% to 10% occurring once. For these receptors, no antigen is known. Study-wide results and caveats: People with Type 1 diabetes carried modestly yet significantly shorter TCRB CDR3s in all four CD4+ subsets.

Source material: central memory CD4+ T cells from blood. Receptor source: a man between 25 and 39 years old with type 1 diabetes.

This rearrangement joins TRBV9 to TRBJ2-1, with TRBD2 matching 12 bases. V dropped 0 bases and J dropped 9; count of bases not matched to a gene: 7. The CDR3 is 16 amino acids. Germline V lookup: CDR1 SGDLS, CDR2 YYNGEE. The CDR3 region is CASSVAASGGAGEQFF. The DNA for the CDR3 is TGTGCCAGCAGCGTAGCGGCTAGCGGGGGGGCCGGTGAGCAGTTCTTC.

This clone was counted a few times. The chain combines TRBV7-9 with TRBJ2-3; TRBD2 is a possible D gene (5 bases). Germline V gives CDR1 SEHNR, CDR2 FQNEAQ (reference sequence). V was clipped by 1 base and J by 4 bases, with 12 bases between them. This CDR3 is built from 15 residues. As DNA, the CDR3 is TGTGCCAGCAGCTTAGGGCGCCTAGCAGCAGATACGCAGTATTTT. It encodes CASSLGRLAADTQYF.

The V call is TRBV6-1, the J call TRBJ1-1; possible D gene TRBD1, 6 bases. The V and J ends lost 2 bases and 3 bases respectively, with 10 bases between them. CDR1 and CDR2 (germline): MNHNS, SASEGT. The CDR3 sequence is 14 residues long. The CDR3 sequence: CASSERGGDTEAFF. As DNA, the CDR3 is TGTGCCAGCAGTGAAAGAGGGGGGGACACTGAAGCTTTCTTT.

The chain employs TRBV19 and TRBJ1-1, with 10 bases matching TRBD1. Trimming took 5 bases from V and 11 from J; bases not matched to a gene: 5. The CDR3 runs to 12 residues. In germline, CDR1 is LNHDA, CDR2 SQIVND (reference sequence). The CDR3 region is CASSRGQGDAFF. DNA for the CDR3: TGTGCCAGTAGTCGCGGACAGGGGGATGCTTTCTTT.

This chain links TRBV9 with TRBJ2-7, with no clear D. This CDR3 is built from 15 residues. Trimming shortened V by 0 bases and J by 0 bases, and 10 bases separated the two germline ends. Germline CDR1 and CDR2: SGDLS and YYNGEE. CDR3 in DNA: TGTGCCAGCAGCGTAGGCCACCGCGACTCCTACGAGCAGTACTTC. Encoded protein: CASSVGHRDSYEQYF. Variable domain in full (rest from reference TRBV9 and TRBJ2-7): DSGVTQTPKHLITATGQRVTLRCSPRSGDLSVYWYQQSLDQGLQFLIQYYNGEERAKGNILERFSAQQFPDLHSELNLSSLELGDSALYFCASSVGHRDSYEQYFGPGTRLTVT.

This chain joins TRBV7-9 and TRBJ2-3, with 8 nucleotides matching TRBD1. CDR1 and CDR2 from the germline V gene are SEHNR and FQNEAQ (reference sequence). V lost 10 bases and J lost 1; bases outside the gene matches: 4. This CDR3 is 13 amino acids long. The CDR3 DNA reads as TGTGCCATTTCGACAGGGGGCACAGATACGCAGTATTTT. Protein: CAISTGGTDTQYF.

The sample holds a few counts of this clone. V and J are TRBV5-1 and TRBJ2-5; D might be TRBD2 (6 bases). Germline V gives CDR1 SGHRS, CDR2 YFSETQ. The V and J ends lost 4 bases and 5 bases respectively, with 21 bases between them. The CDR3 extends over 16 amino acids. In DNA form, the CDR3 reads TGCGCCAGCAGCCAATGGCCGGAGGGGACGTCGGAGACCCAGTACTTC. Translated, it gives CASSQWPEGTSETQYF.

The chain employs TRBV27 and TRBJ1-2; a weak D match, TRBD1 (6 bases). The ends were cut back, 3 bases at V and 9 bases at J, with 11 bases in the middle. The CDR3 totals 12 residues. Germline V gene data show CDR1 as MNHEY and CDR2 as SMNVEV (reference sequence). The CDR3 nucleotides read TGTGCCAGCAGTTTGAAGGGGGTGAGCTACACCTTC. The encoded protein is CASSLKGVSYTF.

The CDR3, as DNA: TGTGCCATCAGTGAGTCGCAGCCTAGCGGGGGGTATGAGCAGTTCTTC. Protein product: CAISESQPSGGYEQFF. The chain links TRBV10-3 to TRBJ2-1, with 11 positions matching TRBD2. The CDR3 length is 16 residues. Germline-derived CDR1 and CDR2 are ENHRY and SYGVKD. Germline trimming cut 0 bases from V and 8 bases from J; bases unmatched to any gene: 6.

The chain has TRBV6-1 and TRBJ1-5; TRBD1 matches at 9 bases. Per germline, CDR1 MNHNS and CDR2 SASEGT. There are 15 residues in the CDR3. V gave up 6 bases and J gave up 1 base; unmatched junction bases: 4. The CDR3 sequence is CASSLTGGSNQPQHF. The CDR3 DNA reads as TGTGCCAGCAGCCTGACAGGGGGGAGCAATCAGCCCCAGCATTTT.

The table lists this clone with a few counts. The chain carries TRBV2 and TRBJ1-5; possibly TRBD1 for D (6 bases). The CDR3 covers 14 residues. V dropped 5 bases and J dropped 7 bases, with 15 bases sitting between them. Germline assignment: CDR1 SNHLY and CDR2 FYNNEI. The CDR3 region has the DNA TGTGCCAGCAGTTCCCAAGGGGGTGGCCAGCCCCAGCATTTT. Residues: CASSSQGGGQPQHF.

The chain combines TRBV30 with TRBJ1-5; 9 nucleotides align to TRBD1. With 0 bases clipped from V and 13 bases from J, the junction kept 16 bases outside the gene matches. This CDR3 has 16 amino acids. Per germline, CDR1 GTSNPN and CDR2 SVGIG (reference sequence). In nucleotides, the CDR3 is TGTGCCTGGAGTGTTCAATCGATGACAGGGGGATATGCGCAGCATTTT. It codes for CAWSVQSMTGGYAQHF.

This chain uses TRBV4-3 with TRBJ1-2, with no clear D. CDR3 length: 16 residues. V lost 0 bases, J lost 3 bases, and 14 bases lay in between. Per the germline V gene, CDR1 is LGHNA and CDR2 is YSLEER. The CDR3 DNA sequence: TGCGCCAGCAGCCAAGATCTGGTTGACGGAGACTATGGCTACACCTTC. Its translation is CASSQDLVDGDYGYTF.

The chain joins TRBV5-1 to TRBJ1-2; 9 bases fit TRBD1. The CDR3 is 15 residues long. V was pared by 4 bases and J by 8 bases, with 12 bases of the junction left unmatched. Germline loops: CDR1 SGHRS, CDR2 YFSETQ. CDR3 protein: CASSPLSTGGPGYTF. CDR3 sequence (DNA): TGCGCCAGCAGCCCTCTATCGACAGGGGGTCCCGGCTACACCTTC.

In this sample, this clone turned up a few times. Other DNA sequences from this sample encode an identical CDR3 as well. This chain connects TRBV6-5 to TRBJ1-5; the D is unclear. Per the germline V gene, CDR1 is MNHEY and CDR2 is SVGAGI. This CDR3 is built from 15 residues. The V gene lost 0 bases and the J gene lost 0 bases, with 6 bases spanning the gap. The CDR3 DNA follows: TGTGCCAGCAGTTACTCATCCGGTAGCAATCAGCCCCAGCATTTT. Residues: CASSYSSGSNQPQHF.

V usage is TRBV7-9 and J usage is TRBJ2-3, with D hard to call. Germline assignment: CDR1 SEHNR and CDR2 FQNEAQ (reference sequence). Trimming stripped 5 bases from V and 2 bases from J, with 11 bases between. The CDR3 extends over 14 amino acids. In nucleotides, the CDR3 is TGTGCCAGCAGCCCGTTGTCGTCCACAGATACGCAGTATTTT. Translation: CASSPLSSTDTQYF.

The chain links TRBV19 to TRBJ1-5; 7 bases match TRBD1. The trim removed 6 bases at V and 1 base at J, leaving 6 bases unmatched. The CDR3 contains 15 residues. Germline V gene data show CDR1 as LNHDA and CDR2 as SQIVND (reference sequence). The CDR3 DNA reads TGTGCCAGTAGAGGACAGGCCGGGAGCAATCAGCCCCAGCATTTT. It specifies CASRGQAGSNQPQHF.

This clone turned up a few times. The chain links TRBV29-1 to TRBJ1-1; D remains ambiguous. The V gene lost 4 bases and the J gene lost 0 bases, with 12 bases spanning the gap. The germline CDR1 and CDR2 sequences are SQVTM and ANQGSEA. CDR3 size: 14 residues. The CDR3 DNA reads TGCAGCGTTGGGCGACTCCTGATGAACACTGAAGCTTTCTTT. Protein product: CSVGRLLMNTEAFF.

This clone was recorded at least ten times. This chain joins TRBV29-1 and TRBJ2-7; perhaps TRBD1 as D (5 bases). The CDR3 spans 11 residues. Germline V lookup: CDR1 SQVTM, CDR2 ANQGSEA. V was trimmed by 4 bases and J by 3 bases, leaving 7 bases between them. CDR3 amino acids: CSVGQNYEQYF. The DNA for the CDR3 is TGCAGCGTTGGACAGAACTACGAGCAGTACTTC.

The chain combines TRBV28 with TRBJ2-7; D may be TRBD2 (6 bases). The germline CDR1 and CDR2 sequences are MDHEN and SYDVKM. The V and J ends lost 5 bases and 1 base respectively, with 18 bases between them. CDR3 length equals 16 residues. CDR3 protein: CASSPKIGTYSYEQYF. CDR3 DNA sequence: TGTGCCAGCAGTCCGAAGATAGGGACTTATTCCTACGAGCAGTACTTC.

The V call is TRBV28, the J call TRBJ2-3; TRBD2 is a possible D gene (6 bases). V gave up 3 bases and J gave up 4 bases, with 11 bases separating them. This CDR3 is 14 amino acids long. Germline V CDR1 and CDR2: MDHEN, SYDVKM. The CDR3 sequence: CASSLEGFADTQYF. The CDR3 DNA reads TGTGCCAGCAGTTTGGAGGGGTTTGCAGATACGCAGTATTTT.

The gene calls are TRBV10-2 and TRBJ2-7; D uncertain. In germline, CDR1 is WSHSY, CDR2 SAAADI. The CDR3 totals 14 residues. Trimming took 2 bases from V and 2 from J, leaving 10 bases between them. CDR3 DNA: TGCGCCAGCAGTGAGCAGGTGAATCCCTACGAGCAGTACTTC. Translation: CASSEQVNPYEQYF.

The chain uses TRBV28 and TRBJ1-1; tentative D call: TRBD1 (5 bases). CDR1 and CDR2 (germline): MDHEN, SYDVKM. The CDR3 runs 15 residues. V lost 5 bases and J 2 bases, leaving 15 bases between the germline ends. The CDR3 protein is CASSPPGGANTEAFF. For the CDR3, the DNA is TGTGCCAGCAGTCCCCCCGGGGGAGCCAACACTGAAGCTTTCTTT.

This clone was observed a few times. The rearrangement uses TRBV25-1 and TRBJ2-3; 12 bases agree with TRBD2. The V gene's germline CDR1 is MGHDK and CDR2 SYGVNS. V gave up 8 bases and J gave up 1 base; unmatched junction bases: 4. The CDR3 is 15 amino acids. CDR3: CASARLAGGTDTQYF. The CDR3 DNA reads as TGTGCCAGCGCAAGACTAGCGGGGGGCACAGATACGCAGTATTTT. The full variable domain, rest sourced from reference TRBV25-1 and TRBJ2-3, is EADIYQTPRYLVIGTGKKITLECSQTMGHDKMYWYQQDPGMELHLIHYSYGVNSTEKGDLSSESTVSRIRTEHFPLTLESARPSHTSQYLCASARLAGGTDTQYFGPGTRLTVL.

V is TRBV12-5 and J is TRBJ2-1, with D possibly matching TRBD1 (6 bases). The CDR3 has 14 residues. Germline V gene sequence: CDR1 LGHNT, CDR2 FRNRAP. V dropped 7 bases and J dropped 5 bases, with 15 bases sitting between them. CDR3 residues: CASVGQLMDNEQFF. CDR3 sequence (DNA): TGTGCTAGTGTTGGACAGCTAATGGACAATGAGCAGTTCTTC.